The rows below give T cell receptor beta chains drawn from one sample of a study of shared clonotypes between healthy human individuals. Here immunoSEQ multiplex PCR was the method, and the copy in TCRdb shows in-frame clones only, minus some. The table lists about 2.1 million clones, around 93% of them singletons. The sequenced material came from naive CD8+ T cells from PBMCs. These receptors were taken from a man aged 18 to 29 in good health. Some clones in this sample may be carry-over from other donors' samples. Each CDR3 is given with its conserved first and last residue. The D gene is left open where the match is weak. A row's size may be missing; if present it is once, few, many or a size class.

TRBD2,TRBV9,.,TRBJ2-1,CASSVGLAEYNEQFF,TGTGCCAGCAGCGTTGGGCTAGCGGAGTACAATGAGCAGTTCTTC
.,TRBV9,.,TRBJ2-1,CASSVAGVSYNEQFF,TGTGCCAGCAGCGTAGCGGGAGTGTCGTACAATGAGCAGTTCTTC
TRBD1,TRBV4-2,.,TRBJ2-7,CASSQLTRDRITYEQYF,TGTGCCAGCAGCCAGCTAACCAGGGACAGGATTACCTACGAGCAGTACTTC
.,TRBV11-3,once,TRBJ2-2,CASSSRASGTNTGELFF,TGTGCCAGCAGCTCGAGAGCGTCAGGGACTAACACCGGGGAGCTGTTTTTT
.,TRBV11-1,.,TRBJ2-3,CASSLTRGGTDTQYF,TGTGCCAGCAGCTTAACCAGGGGAGGAACAGATACGCAGTATTTT
.,TRBV11-1,.,TRBJ2-5,CASSLEGEWGETQYF,TGTGCCAGCAGCTTAGAAGGGGAGTGGGGAGAGACCCAGTACTTC
TRBD2,TRBV6-4,.,TRBJ2-7,CASSDPPPGGPLLSGPYEQYF,TGTGCCAGCAGTGACCCCCCCCCGGGAGGTCCGCTTCTTAGCGGGCCCTACGAGCAGTACTTC
.,TRBV28,.,TRBJ1-5,CASSYGVWQPQHF,TGTGCCAGCAGTTATGGCGTTTGGCAGCCCCAGCATTTT
.,TRBV7-6,.,TRBJ2-3,CASSTRQGREDTQYF,TGTGCCAGCAGCACCCGACAGGGGAGGGAAGATACGCAGTATTTT
TRBD2,TRBV4-1,.,TRBJ2-3,CASSRQRRERVDTQYF,TGCGCCAGCAGCCGCCAACGGCGGGAGCGGGTAGATACGCAGTATTTT
TRBD1,TRBV7-9,.,TRBJ1-1,CASSPTRWTGGPNTEAFF,TGTGCCAGCAGCCCCACACGGTGGACAGGGGGCCCTAACACTGAAGCTTTCTTT
.,TRBV11-2,.,TRBJ2-7,CASSLSGHEQYF,TGTGCCAGCAGCTTGTCCGGGCACGAGCAGTACTTC
.,TRBV6-5,.,TRBJ2-1,CASWTDKRYNEQFF,TGTGCCAGCTGGACGGATAAACGATACAATGAGCAGTTCTTC
TRBD1,TRBV7-9,.,TRBJ1-4,CASSSSFGGTGLEKLFF,TGTGCCAGCAGCTCTTCTTTCGGTGGGACAGGCCTAGAAAAACTGTTTTTT
TRBD2,TRBV11-2,.,TRBJ2-2,CASSLGEGLAGLNTGELFF,TGTGCCAGCAGCTTAGGGGAAGGACTAGCGGGGTTGAACACCGGGGAGCTGTTTTTT
TRBD2,TRBV4-1,.,TRBJ2-1,CASSFLAAYNEQFF,TGCGCCAGCAGTTTTCTAGCGGCGTACAATGAGCAGTTCTTC
.,TRBV27,.,TRBJ1-3,CASRPQGRGGNTIYF,TGTGCCAGCAGACCCCAGGGAAGAGGTGGAAACACCATATATTTT
.,TRBV6-5,.,TRBJ2-7,CASSYSGTAGSYEQYF,TGTGCCAGCAGTTATTCCGGGACTGCTGGCTCCTACGAGCAGTACTTC
TRBD1,TRBV5-6,.,TRBJ1-2,CASSLDRGSYGYTF,TGTGCCAGCAGCTTGGACAGGGGTTCTTATGGCTACACCTTC
TRBD1,TRBV5-6,.,TRBJ1-2,CASSLPGTGIYGYTF,TGTGCCAGCAGCCTCCCAGGGACAGGGATATATGGCTACACCTTC
.,TRBV29-1,.,TRBJ2-5,CSVERGNQETQYF,TGCAGCGTTGAGAGGGGGAACCAAGAGACCCAGTACTTC
.,TRBV28,.,TRBJ2-3,CASNSGHSTDTQYF,TGTGCCAGCAATTCCGGACACTCCACAGATACGCAGTATTTT
.,TRBV4-3,once,TRBJ2-1,CASSHPEGGEQFF,TGCGCCAGCAGCCACCCGGAAGGTGGTGAGCAGTTCTTC
TRBD1,TRBV5-4,.,TRBJ2-2,CASRVGQDRSTGELFF,TGTGCCAGCAGAGTGGGGCAGGACAGGTCCACCGGGGAGCTGTTTTTT
.,TRBV7-9,.,TRBJ2-3,CASSSGGAGSTDTQYF,TGTGCCAGCAGCTCAGGAGGGGCGGGGTCCACAGATACGCAGTATTTT
.,TRBV9,.,TRBJ1-4,CASSVGATNEKLFF,TGTGCCAGCAGCGTAGGGGCTACTAATGAAAAACTGTTTTTT
.,TRBV4-2,.,TRBJ2-1,CASSQESRGPESSHNEQFF,TGTGCCAGCAGCCAAGAATCCCGGGGTCCCGAATCTTCGCACAATGAGCAGTTCTTC
TRBD2,TRBV11-2,.,TRBJ2-7,CASSLNPGGFYEQYF,TGTGCCAGCAGCTTAAATCCCGGGGGGTTCTACGAGCAGTACTTC
TRBD1,TRBV29-1,.,TRBJ2-7,CSVTLGTGGFYEQYF,TGCAGCGTTACCTTAGGGACAGGAGGTTTCTACGAGCAGTACTTC
TRBD1,TRBV27,.,TRBJ1-2,CASSALGQGVLGYTF,TGTGCCAGCAGTGCCCTAGGACAGGGGGTCTTGGGCTACACCTTC
.,TRBV25-1,.,TRBJ2-7,CASSEGGLYEQYF,TGTGCCAGCAGTGAAGGGGGGCTATACGAGCAGTACTTC
.,TRBV9,.,TRBJ2-1,CASSQTGGRVNEQFF,TGTGCCAGCAGCCAAACGGGTGGGAGAGTCAATGAGCAGTTCTTC
.,TRBV5-6,few,TRBJ1-2,CASSLGRAWVYGYTF,TGTGCCAGCAGCCTCGGAAGGGCCTGGGTCTATGGCTACACCTTC
TRBD2,TRBV2,.,TRBJ2-4,CASSVGLAGGPGNIQYF,TGTGCCAGCAGTGTAGGACTAGCGGGAGGGCCGGGAAACATTCAGTACTTC
.,TRBV27,.,TRBJ1-1,CASSGRKGTEAFF,TGTGCCAGCAGTGGGAGGAAAGGCACTGAAGCTTTCTTT
.,TRBV27,.,TRBJ2-1,CASSLDLYNEQFF,TGTGCCAGCAGTTTAGACCTCTACAATGAGCAGTTCTTC
TRBD2,TRBV13,.,TRBJ2-7,CASSLGLGLAGNSYEQYF,TGTGCCAGCAGCTTAGGCCTCGGACTAGCGGGCAACTCCTACGAGCAGTACTTC
TRBD2,TRBV5-4,once,TRBJ2-7,CASSAGLAGGAYEQYF,TGTGCCAGCAGCGCCGGACTAGCGGGAGGTGCCTACGAGCAGTACTTC
.,TRBV7-9,.,TRBJ2-1,CASSLDMGDEQFF,TGTGCCAGCAGCCTGGATATGGGCGATGAGCAGTTCTTC
.,TRBV7-9,.,TRBJ2-7,CASSFPVEWEQYF,TGTGCCAGCAGCTTCCCTGTGGAGTGGGAGCAGTACTTC
TRBD2,TRBV28,.,TRBJ2-1,CASSSTSGGEQFF,TGTGCCAGCAGTTCGACTAGCGGGGGTGAGCAGTTCTTC